These 15 T cell receptor beta chains were sequenced from one sample in a study of cytomegalovirus exposure and HLA in healthy donors. Primers for the PCR totalled 60 Vbeta and 13 Jbeta. Generated by immunoSEQ multiplex PCR, the TCRdb table keeps only in-frame clones and is missing some. The table includes 130,000 or so clones, 70% to 80% detected once. Sample: PBMCs. The origin of the receptors is a female donor in good health and CMV-seronegative.

V gene TRBV11-2 combines with J gene TRBJ2-5; the match to TRBD2 covers 9 bases. The germline gives CDR1 SGHAT, CDR2 FQNNGV. Unmatched junction bases numbered 10, after V lost 3 bases and J lost 5 bases. The CDR3 covers 16 residues. CDR3 protein: CASSLGSSGSRETQYF. The CDR3 DNA follows: TGTGCCAGCAGCTTGGGGAGTAGCGGGAGCAGGGAGACCCAGTACTTC.

The chain combines TRBV5-1 with TRBJ2-7; weak D call: TRBD2 (6 bases). The CDR3 totals 13 residues. V gave up 0 bases and J gave up 6 bases, with 10 bases separating them. Germline CDR1 reads SGHRS; CDR2 reads YFSETQ. The CDR3: CASSLDGSSEQYF. DNA for the CDR3: TGCGCCAGCAGCTTGGACGGGAGTAGCGAGCAGTACTTC.

The chain recombines TRBV7-9 with TRBJ2-5, with 9 nucleotides matching TRBD2. The V gene end was trimmed by 11 bases and the J gene end by 5 bases; junction bases not matched to a gene: 18. Per germline, CDR1 SEHNR and CDR2 FQNEAQ (reference sequence). There are 16 residues in the CDR3. DNA of the CDR3: TGTGCCCGCGGGGGGGCAGGTAGTAATGGGACTGAGACCCAGTACTTC. This codes for CARGGAGSNGTETQYF.

The chain carries TRBV27 and TRBJ2-1; D might be TRBD1 (6 bases). The V end lost 7 bases, the J end lost 4 bases, and 11 bases lay between the germline ends. This CDR3 contains 13 residues. Germline loops: CDR1 MNHEY, CDR2 SMNVEV (reference sequence). CDR3 in amino acids: CASTGQTYNEQFF. The DNA of the CDR3 is TGTGCCAGCACAGGACAGACTTACAATGAGCAGTTCTTC.

The rearrangement links TRBV18 to TRBJ2-4; D is ambiguous. Per germline, CDR1 KGHSH and CDR2 LQKENI. The CDR3 spans 14 residues. Trimming shortened V by 3 bases and J by 1 base, and 7 bases separated the two germline ends. The CDR3 protein is CASSPPGAKNIQYF. DNA of the CDR3: TGTGCCAGCTCACCCCCCGGGGCCAAAAACATTCAGTACTTC.

This chain links TRBV10-3 with TRBJ1-2; 9 nucleotides match TRBD1. The CDR3 totals 12 residues. Germline CDR1 ENHRY, CDR2 SYGVKD. J gave up 8 bases and V 5 bases, and 3 bases lay outside the gene matches. The CDR3, as DNA: TGTGCCATCAGTCACAGGGGGCGAGGCTACACCTTC. Residues: CAISHRGRGYTF.

The rearrangement uses TRBV27 and TRBJ1-6; 12 positions match TRBD1. Trimming cost V 6 bases and J 10 bases; bases outside gene matches: 10. CDR1 and CDR2 (germline): MNHEY, SMNVEV (reference sequence). The CDR3 is 16 residues long. The CDR3 nucleotides are TGTGCCAGCAGCCCTTGGGGGACAGGGGGCGGATCACCCCTCCACTTT. Translation: CASSPWGTGGGSPLHF.

The V and J genes are TRBV7-9 and TRBJ2-3; possible D gene TRBD1, 5 bases. Germline V gives CDR1 SEHNR, CDR2 FQNEAQ (reference sequence). Trimming stripped 3 bases from V and 2 bases from J, with 9 bases between. The CDR3 covers 14 residues. The CDR3 loop is CASSFGHTTDTQYF. The CDR3 nucleotides are TGTGCCAGCAGCTTCGGACATACCACAGATACGCAGTATTTT.

The V gene is TRBV18, the J gene TRBJ2-2; D is undetermined. CDR3 size: 13 residues. The V gene's germline CDR1 is KGHSH and CDR2 LQKENI. V shed 10 bases and J shed 1 base, with 10 bases lying between them. CDR3 protein: CATWAGNTGELFF. In nucleotides, the CDR3 is TGTGCCACCTGGGCAGGGAACACCGGGGAGCTGTTTTTT.

The J gene is TRBJ1-4, the V gene TRBV19, with D possibly being TRBD1 (6 bases). Trimming cost V 3 bases and J 8 bases, with 13 bases left between them. The CDR3 runs to 14 residues. CDR1 and CDR2 from the germline V gene are LNHDA and SQIVND (reference sequence). Here the CDR3 DNA reads TGTGCCAGTAGTATGAGGGGTCAGGGGGAAAAACTGTTTTTT. Translated: CASSMRGQGEKLFF.

The count of this clone is one. The V call is TRBV2, the J call TRBJ2-3; D might be TRBD1 (6 bases). CDR1 and CDR2 (germline): SNHLY, FYNNEI. This CDR3 is built from 14 residues. Trimming took off 5 bases at V and 0 bases at J, with 9 bases between the two ends. CDR3 coding DNA: TGTGCCAGCAGTCCCGGACAGAGCACAGATACGCAGTATTTT. It translates to CASSPGQSTDTQYF.

CDR3 protein: CASAGQVSSTDTQYF. CDR3 coding DNA: TGTGCCAGTGCTGGACAGGTCTCTAGCACAGATACGCAGTATTTT. The rearrangement joins TRBV19 to TRBJ2-3; 7 bases line up with TRBD1. The CDR3 is 15 residues long. The germline V gene encodes CDR1 LNHDA and CDR2 SQIVND (reference sequence). V was pared by 8 bases and J by 0 bases, with 8 bases of the junction left unmatched.

The rearrangement joins TRBV4-1 to TRBJ2-5, with 7 bases matching TRBD1. The CDR3 extends over 15 amino acids. V was clipped by 0 bases and J by 2 bases; unmatched bases: 3. Germline V gene sequence: CDR1 MGHRA, CDR2 YSYEKL. This CDR3 is CASSQDVTGQETQYF. The DNA for the CDR3 is TGCGCCAGCAGCCAAGATGTGACAGGGCAAGAGACCCAGTACTTC.

J is TRBJ2-5 and V is TRBV11-2; D is uncertain. Germline lookup yields CDR1 SGHAT and CDR2 FQNNGV. The CDR3 contains 12 residues. The ends were cut back, 1 base at V and 5 bases at J, with 5 bases in the middle. CDR3 region: CASSLARETQYF. The CDR3 coding sequence is TGTGCCAGCAGCTTAGCTAGGGAGACCCAGTACTTC.

The chain employs TRBV9 and TRBJ2-5; TRBD1 matches 8 bases. The J call may be in error: the DNA end matches TRBJ2-7 better. The length of the CDR3 is 14 residues. Germline CDR1 is SGDLS and CDR2 is YYNGEE. The CDR3 is CASSVGQGSPEQYF. The CDR3 nucleotides are TGTGCCAGCAGCGTAGGACAGGGGTCCCCCGAGCAGTACTTC.